This T cell receptor (beta chain) was retrieved from a study of shared clonotypes between healthy human individuals (dated by TCRdb to about 2020). Concerning the study at large: A couple of women and a few men aged 18 to 49 years were included in the cohort. To increase sequencing depth and limit assay-specific biases, different laboratories used diverse techniques to prepare libraries and sequence TCR repertoires. For each donor, three plates each were used for CD4 naive and CD4 memory, two plates were used for CD8 naive, and one plate was used for CD8 memory. Leukapheresis yielded between about 0.85 and 10 billion PBMCs per donor. To estimate repertoire size and how much clonotype sharing occurs between individuals, the study deeply sequenced the blood TCR repertoires of several healthy adults.

Using the deep immunoSEQ assay, multiplex PCR amplified TCR CDR3 regions from genomic DNA. Extracted genomic DNA from each cell subset was spread evenly across all wells of several immunoSEQ 96-well plates, with each plate serving as a replicate. For sorted subsets, each replicate PCR was loaded with approximately 200 ng genomic DNA, equivalent to 30,000 to 35,000 T cell genomes. Purified libraries were quantified with a Qubit 3.0 fluorometer, sized on a Bioanalyzer 2100, and re-quantified with the KAPA Library Quantification kit. Every immunoSEQ 96-well plate was sequenced on a dedicated single-read 150-cycle Illumina NextSeq 550 flow cell. The paper's processing steps were these. The immunoSEQ output contained only junctional sequences without quality scores, so filtering could not match that applied to full-length reads. To assign V/J genes and CDR3, sequences were annotated against IMGT germline references using PyIR, a Python wrapper for IgBLAST v1.9. Reads were filtered out if the reads had weak V/J assignments (E-value above 1e-6), no CDR3, stop codons, out-of-frame junctions, or ambiguous translated residues. V3J clonotypes were defined as sequences sharing an identical inferred V gene, J gene, and CDR3 amino acid sequence. Percentage overlap between repertoires was calculated by dividing the number of shared unique clonotypes by the size of the smaller repertoire. Repertoire richness was assessed with RTK rarefaction, the Chao1 estimator, and Recon v2.1 estimates of unobserved clonotypes. Generation probabilities for all TCRbeta clonotypes obtained by the gDNA method from a handful of donors were computed using OLGA. The table was pulled from immuneACCESS by TCRdb, which kept in-frame rearrangements only. Such tables lose some clones; where checked, under half of the loss comes from unresolved V genes, and the rest has no known cause. V, J and clone size derive from that table, while D and trimming were established from the DNA sequence. The sample contains about 2 million clones, about 95% of them found a single time. The biggest ten clones account for 0.85% to 1.2% of the sample.

This clone came up a few times. The specificity of this receptor is unknown. The record has no base qualities; no much larger clone is one base away. CD8 naive samples were CD45RO-negative cells positively selected for CCR7, giving a CD45RA+CCR7+ population that excluded TemRA cells. Healthy HIV-negative adults with no recently reported acute infections or vaccinations were included as donors. Every donor was a Caucasian adult residing in Nashville, Tennessee, USA. After blood collection by leukapheresis, PBMCs were isolated using Ficoll-Histopaque density gradient centrifugation and then cryopreserved in the vapor phase of liquid nitrogen. Purity and quantity of every magnetically sorted T cell population were checked by analytical flow cytometry. Genomic DNA was isolated from every sorted fraction and measured by UV absorbance on a Nanodrop 2000c. Points the paper makes about the study in general: About 5% of naive CD4, 3.5% of naive CD8, about 2.5% of memory CD4, and around 0.4% of memory CD8 clonotypes were shared across several donors. Compared with non-shared clonotypes, clonotypes shared by all four sorted-subset donors had higher generation probabilities. Naive subsets generally had larger estimated clonotype richness than memory subsets did. Sampling was restricted to blood, and TCR repertoires in tissue are likely to differ from TCR repertoires in blood. Pairwise subsampling indicated that sequencing depth was expected to affect the degree of clonotype sharing among donors. The small number of donors limited the genetic and exposure-history diversity represented. Incomplete sequencing was indicated by rarefaction of sorted-subset datasets, despite the large sequencing depth.

At the junction V is shortened by 4 bases and J by 0 bases; bases outside the gene matches: 2. CDR3 length: 13 amino acids, cysteine to phenylalanine. CDR3 DNA is the only sequence kept; it has 39 bases, read in frame from the first base. Based on the germline V gene, the CDR1 and CDR2 sequences are SQVTM and ANQGSEA. The sample was naive CD8+ T cells sorted from blood. The intended sense of this specimen's cell subset or site label: CD45RA+CCR7+. The chain joins TRBV29-1 to TRBJ1-1; 7 bases in between match TRBD1. This clonotype was sampled from a man aged 18 to 29 in good health. The DNA is as follows: TGCAGCGTTGCGACAGGGATGAACACTGAAGCTTTCTTT. This gives the protein CSVATGMNTEAFF.